This TCR beta chain was retrieved from a study of blood T cell repertoires in COVID-19. Study background: Samples of COVID-19 (acute and convalescent) were obtained from the United States, Italy and Spain. In each case, the material was cDNA or gDNA derived from T cells, B-cell-depleted T cells, or PBMCs.

Authors' analysis steps: For nucleated cells, counts were estimated from reference gene primer amplification. Clones were read by immunoSEQ multiplex PCR, and TCRdb kept only the in-frame ones, dropping some. Clonal size and the V and J genes are those of that table, whereas D and trimming came from the DNA. The sample has about 64,000 clones, 65% to 90% seen once. CDR1 SGHAT and CDR2 FQNNGV come from the germline V gene. V was cut by 4 bases and J by 1 base, with 16 bases left in between. The length of the CDR3 is 16 residues. Sequences were obtained from peripheral blood. The chain uses TRBV11-2 and TRBJ2-5; the D gene is possibly TRBD1 (6 bases). This clonotype was obtained from a woman aged 55-69 years with acute or convalescent COVID-19. The CDR3: CASSSATGLIQETQYF. CDR3 coding DNA: TGTGCCAGCAGCTCTGCAACAGGGCTAATCCAAGAGACCCAGTACTTC.